Reported below is one T cell receptor beta chain. Its antigen is unknown. These data are taken from a study of T cell responses to AZD1222 COVID-19 vaccine. Turning to the study itself: Second-dose timings of about 4 or about 12 weeks were pooled. Study results and limitations: Spike-spanning, vaccine-associated CD4 TCRs were dominant at 160-218 and 743-854. As reported, nearly half of all spike-specific TCRs target variant regions that are unmutated. Only a handful of AZD1222 recipients, roughly six in all, had baseline seropositivity.

Trimming cost V 8 bases and J 6 bases, with 16 bases left between them. The germline gives CDR1 MDHEN, CDR2 SYDVKM. The CDR3 has 14 residues. Repertoires were generated with immunoSEQ multiplex PCR, while TCRdb's copy carries only in-frame clones and drops some. This table has over 140,000 clones, approximately 92% appearing once. The V and J genes are TRBV28 and TRBJ1-4; D uncertain. This receptor was taken from an adult in good health. Sequencing used peripheral blood, obtained on day 0 of AZD1222 vaccination. Here the CDR3 reads CASSPTGLYEKLFF. The CDR3 coding sequence is TGTGCCAGCTCCCCCACGGGTTTGTATGAAAAACTGTTTTTT.